This T cell receptor beta chain was sequenced during a study of regulatory T cells in long-lasting Graves disease. The overall study: Persistent Graves' disease meant over 5 years of antithyroid drugs with positive TSH receptor antibodies. Study observations and caveats: Thyroid tissue was not studied; only peripheral blood was. The sample size was small, and this may have reduced accuracy.

This clonotype has a count of ten or more. The antigen is not known. Regarding time point: persistent/refractory GD, antithyroid drugs over 5 years with positive TRAb. Researchers made the TCR library from RNA that was extracted from PBMCs. Germline V gene lookup returns CDR1 MDHEN and CDR2 SYDVKM. This CDR3 comprises 12 residues. The V and J ends lost 6 bases and 0 bases respectively, with 6 bases between them. Relying on iRepertoire HTBI primers and Arm-PCR of CDR3 regions, the team built TCR beta libraries. Original handling: Overall, samples carried approximately 60 TRBV and some 15 TRBJ segments. Each CDR3 protein is one row after TCRdb ran MiXCR on the multiplex PCR reads. The V and J calls and clone size come from TCRdb's table, not from the authors' own analysis. This table has around 500,000 distinct CDR3 sequences, 20% appearing once.

This sequence was found in a female donor with Graves disease. Sequencing used peripheral blood mononuclear cells (PBMCs), obtained when the disease was refractory, from a patient treated with antithyroid drugs. J is TRBJ2-7 and V is TRBV28, with no clear D. CDR3 bases: TGTGCCAGCAGCTCAAGCTCCTACGAGCAGTACTTC. Its protein product is CASSSSSYEQYF. Full variable domain (remainder filled in from reference TRBV28 and TRBJ2-7): DVKVTQSSRYLVKRTGEKVFLECVQDMDHENMFWYRQDPGLGLRLIYFSYDVKMKEKGDIPEGYSVSREKKERFSLILESASTNQTSMYLCASSSSSYEQYFGPGTRLTVT.